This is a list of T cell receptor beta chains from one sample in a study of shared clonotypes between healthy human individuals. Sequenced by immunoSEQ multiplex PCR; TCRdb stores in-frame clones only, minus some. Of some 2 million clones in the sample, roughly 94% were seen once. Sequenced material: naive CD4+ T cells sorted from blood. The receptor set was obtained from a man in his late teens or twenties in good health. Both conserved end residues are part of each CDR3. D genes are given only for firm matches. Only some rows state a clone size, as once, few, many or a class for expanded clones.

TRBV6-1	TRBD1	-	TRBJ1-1	CASSEGDRGRLNTEAFF	TGTGCCAGCAGTGAAGGGGACAGGGGGCGTTTGAACACTGAAGCTTTCTTT
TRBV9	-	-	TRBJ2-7	CASSVAPGLAYEQYF	TGTGCCAGCAGCGTAGCCCCCGGGCTAGCCTACGAGCAGTACTTC
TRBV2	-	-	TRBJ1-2	CASSQGGYTF	TGTGCCAGCAGTCAGGGGGGCTACACCTTC
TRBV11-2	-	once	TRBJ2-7	CASSKIQGFNEQYF	TGTGCCAGCAGTAAAATACAGGGTTTCAACGAGCAGTACTTC
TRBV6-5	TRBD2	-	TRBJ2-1	CASRSSGRVNNEQFF	TGTGCCAGCAGGAGTAGCGGGAGGGTGAACAATGAGCAGTTCTTC
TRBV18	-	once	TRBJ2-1	CASSPKILGGRNEQFF	TGTGCCAGCTCACCAAAGATCCTGGGGGGTAGGAATGAGCAGTTCTTC
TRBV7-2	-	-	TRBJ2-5	CASSLGSASQETQYF	TGTGCCAGCAGCTTAGGTAGCGCTTCCCAGGAGACCCAGTACTTC
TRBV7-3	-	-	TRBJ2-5	CASSLTRDQETQYF	TGTGCCAGCAGCTTAACCAGGGACCAAGAGACCCAGTACTTC
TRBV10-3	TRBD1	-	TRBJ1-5	CAISGGGLNQPQHF	TGTGCCATCAGTGGAGGGGGCCTCAATCAGCCCCAGCATTTT
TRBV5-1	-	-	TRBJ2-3	CASSLGGQADTQYF	TGCGCCAGCAGCCTGGGCGGCCAGGCGGATACGCAGTATTTT
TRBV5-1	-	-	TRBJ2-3	CASSRSSPSTDTQYF	TGCGCCAGCAGCAGGAGCTCCCCTAGCACAGATACGCAGTATTTT
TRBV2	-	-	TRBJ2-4	CASSDNAKNIQYF	TGTGCCAGCAGTGACAATGCCAAAAACATTCAGTACTTC
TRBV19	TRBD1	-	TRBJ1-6	CASSTSTGNSPLHF	TGTGCCAGTAGTACCTCGACAGGGAATTCACCCCTCCACTTT
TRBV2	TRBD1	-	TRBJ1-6	CASSAGTASSYNSPLHF	TGTGCCAGCAGCGCCGGGACAGCAAGCTCCTATAATTCACCCCTCCACTTT
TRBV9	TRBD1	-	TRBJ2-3	CASSVGQGLSDTQYF	TGTGCCAGCAGCGTAGGACAGGGGTTGTCAGATACGCAGTATTTT
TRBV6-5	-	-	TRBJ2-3	CASRKGLLSDTQYF	TGTGCCAGCAGAAAAGGCTTATTGTCAGATACGCAGTATTTT
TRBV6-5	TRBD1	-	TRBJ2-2	CASKQGAFGELFF	TGTGCCAGCAAACAGGGGGCTTTCGGGGAGCTGTTTTTT
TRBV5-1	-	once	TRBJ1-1	CASSWTPLMNTEAFF	TGCGCCAGCAGCTGGACACCTCTCATGAACACTGAAGCTTTCTTT
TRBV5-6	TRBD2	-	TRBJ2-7	CASSLVGLAGVGHEQYF	TGTGCCAGCAGCTTGGTGGGACTAGCGGGAGTAGGGCACGAGCAGTACTTC
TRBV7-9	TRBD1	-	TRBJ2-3	CASSLGDRGSTDTQYF	TGTGCCAGCAGCTTAGGGGACAGGGGGAGCACAGATACGCAGTATTTT
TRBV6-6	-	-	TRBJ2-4	CASSPSGQLAKNIQYF	TGTGCCAGCAGTCCGTCCGGACAACTAGCCAAAAACATTCAGTACTTC
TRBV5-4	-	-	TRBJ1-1	CASSFPAPGDNTEAFF	TGTGCCAGCAGCTTTCCAGCGCCGGGCGATAACACTGAAGCTTTCTTT
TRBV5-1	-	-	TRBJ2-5	CASSALSSEETQYF	TGCGCCAGCAGCGCCCTGAGTTCAGAAGAGACCCAGTACTTC
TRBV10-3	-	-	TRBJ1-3	CAISQILRAPGGNTIYF	TGTGCCATCAGCCAAATTCTACGGGCCCCGGGGGGAAACACCATATATTTT
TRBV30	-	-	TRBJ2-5	CAWRRAGPETQYF	TGTGCCTGGAGAAGGGCGGGACCAGAGACCCAGTACTTC
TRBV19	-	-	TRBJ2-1	CASTSPSANNEQFF	TGTGCCAGTACATCTCCTAGCGCAAACAATGAGCAGTTCTTC
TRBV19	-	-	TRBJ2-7	CASSIVGDYEQYF	TGTGCCAGTAGTATAGTCGGGGACTACGAGCAGTACTTC
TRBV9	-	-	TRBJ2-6	CASSTQGGSGANVLTF	TGTGCCAGCAGCACACAGGGAGGCTCTGGGGCCAACGTCCTGACTTTC
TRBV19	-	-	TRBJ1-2	CASSPPGRINYGYTF	TGTGCCAGTAGTCCCCCGGGACGGATTAACTATGGCTACACCTTC
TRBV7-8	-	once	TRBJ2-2	CASSPHASKLFF	TGTGCCAGCAGCCCACACGCCTCGAAGCTGTTTTTT
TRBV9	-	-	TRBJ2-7	CASSVVDQAGSYEQYF	TGTGCCAGCAGCGTAGTCGATCAGGCTGGCTCCTACGAGCAGTACTTC
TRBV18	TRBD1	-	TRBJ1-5	CASSPGTAYQPQHF	TGTGCCAGCTCACCAGGGACAGCTTATCAGCCCCAGCATTTT
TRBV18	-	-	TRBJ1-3	CASSQGQGNTIYF	TGTGCCAGCTCACAGGGGCAAGGAAACACCATATATTTT
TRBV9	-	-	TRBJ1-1	CASSPEEGRAEAFF	TGTGCCAGCAGCCCCGAAGAGGGAAGGGCTGAAGCTTTCTTT
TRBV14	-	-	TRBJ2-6	CASSQAGGANVLTF	TGTGCCAGCAGCCAAGCTGGTGGGGCCAACGTCCTGACTTTC
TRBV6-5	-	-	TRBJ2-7	CASSYSGSGSLYEQYF	TGTGCCAGCAGTTACTCCGGCTCAGGATCCCTCTACGAGCAGTACTTC
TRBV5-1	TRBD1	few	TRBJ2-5	CASSLGQGAETQYF	TGCGCCAGCAGCTTAGGACAGGGGGCTGAGACCCAGTACTTC
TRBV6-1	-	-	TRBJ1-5	CASSATAGEGGNQPQHF	TGTGCCAGCAGTGCGACAGCGGGGGAGGGCGGAAATCAGCCCCAGCATTTT
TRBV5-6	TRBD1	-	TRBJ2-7	CASSLGDSSYEQYF	TGTGCCAGCAGCCTAGGGGACAGTTCCTACGAGCAGTACTTC
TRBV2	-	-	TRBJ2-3	CASRQARGTDTQYF	TGTGCCAGCAGACAGGCCAGGGGCACAGATACGCAGTATTTT
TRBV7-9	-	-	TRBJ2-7	CASSFLGSSYEQYF	TGTGCCAGCAGCTTTCTAGGGAGCTCCTACGAGCAGTACTTC
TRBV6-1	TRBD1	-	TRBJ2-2	CASRLTGANTGELFF	TGTGCCAGCAGGTTGACAGGGGCGAACACCGGGGAGCTGTTTTTT
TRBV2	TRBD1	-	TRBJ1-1	CASTMTGMNTEAFF	TGTGCCAGCACCATGACAGGGATGAACACTGAAGCTTTCTTT
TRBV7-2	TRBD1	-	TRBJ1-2	CASSLGTEPYGYTF	TGTGCCAGCAGCTTGGGGACAGAACCCTATGGCTACACCTTC
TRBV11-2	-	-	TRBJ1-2	CASSLSGLLGGYTF	TGTGCCAGCAGCTTGTCAGGGTTATTAGGCGGCTACACCTTC
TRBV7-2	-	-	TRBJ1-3	CASTSLGLISSGNTIYF	TGTGCCAGCACCTCGTTGGGGCTTATATCCTCTGGAAACACCATATATTTT
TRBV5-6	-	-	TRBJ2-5	CASSLSQGLQETQYF	TGTGCCAGCAGCTTAAGCCAGGGACTCCAAGAGACCCAGTACTTC
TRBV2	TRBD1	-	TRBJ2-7	CASNADRAWGYEQYF	TGTGCCAGCAATGCGGACAGGGCCTGGGGTTACGAGCAGTACTTC
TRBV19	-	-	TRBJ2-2	CASALRVTGELFF	TGTGCCAGTGCCCTCCGTGTCACCGGGGAGCTGTTTTTT
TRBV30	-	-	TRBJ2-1	CAWAGKNEQFF	TGTGCCTGGGCAGGGAAAAATGAGCAGTTCTTC
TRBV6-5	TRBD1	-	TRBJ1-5	CASSSRGGQPQHF	TGTGCCAGCAGTTCCAGGGGGGGTCAGCCCCAGCATTTT
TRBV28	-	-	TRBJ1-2	CASKTGGGGYTF	TGTGCCAGCAAAACCGGCGGGGGTGGCTACACCTTC
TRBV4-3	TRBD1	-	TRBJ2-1	CASSQDDTGTASYNEQFF	TGCGCCAGCAGCCAAGATGACACCGGGACAGCGAGCTACAATGAGCAGTTCTTC
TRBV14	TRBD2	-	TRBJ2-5	CASSQVFSGRLETQYF	TGTGCCAGCAGCCAAGTTTTTAGCGGGAGACTGGAGACCCAGTACTTC
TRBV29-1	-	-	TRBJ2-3	CSVEGTITDTQYF	TGCAGCGTTGAGGGCACTATCACAGATACGCAGTATTTT
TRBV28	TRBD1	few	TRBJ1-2	CASSQTGGGYTF	TGTGCCAGCAGTCAGACAGGGGGCGGCTACACCTTC
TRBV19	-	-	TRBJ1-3	CASSRSTITGNTIYF	TGTGCCAGTAGTAGATCGACTATCACTGGAAACACCATATATTTT